This paragraph reports one TCR beta chain. No antigen is known for it. Only one base separates this from a far larger clonotype, so it likely reflects a read error. The sample's time point label, in plain terms: after trial treatment. The treatment or condition label here, explained by the study, means: LDRT plus nivolumab, ipilimumab, low-dose cyclophosphamide and aspirin (RACIN trial). The donors took part in RACIN, a single-arm, phase I, dose-escalation trial that combined nivolumab, ipilimumab, aspirin, low-dose cyclophosphamide and low-dose radiotherapy. Eligible patients had advanced, TIL-negative solid tumors. The instrument given in TCRdb is Illumina HiSeq 2500. Superscript III and a set of TRAV- and TRBV-specific primers were used to synthesize first-strand cDNA, so that both TCRalpha and TCRbeta chains were covered. A roughly 18-cycle PCR with Phusion amplified the TCRs, pairing a constant-region primer with the adapter that was attached to the V primers. Amplification of the isolated mRNA was done with the MessageAmp II aRNA Amplification Kit, which involved a roughly 16-hour in vitro transcription at 37 degrees C. The Dynabeads mRNA DIRECT Purification Kit was used to isolate the mRNA for TCR sequencing. Indexed Illumina adapters were added in a second approximately 26-cycle Phusion PCR, and the resulting products were purified with AMPure XP beads. On the authors' methods: Custom Perl scripts pooled TCR sequences encoding the same protein, removed out-of-frame sequences and computed each clonotype's abundance. Any TCR sequence supported by only a single read was excluded from analysis. The metrics used to describe the repertoires included Shannon entropy, Gini index, clonality, richness, and the frequency of TCRs shared between repertoires. TCRdb's own reprocessing of the public reads used fastp at Q25 and MiXCR and kept productive beta chains. For every CDR3 protein sequence, its rows merge into one entry that carries the most common genes and DNA. The V and J calls were not made by the authors but by TCRdb's processing. Present in this sample are about 84,000 distinct CDR3 sequences, roughly 17% of which were seen just once. The ten biggest clones cover roughly 1.4% of the sample.

V and J are trimmed by 5 bases and 5 bases, and the gene matches miss 14 bases of the junction. CDR3 length: 17 amino acids, cysteine to phenylalanine. The read is trimmed to its CDR3 DNA, 51 bases read in frame from base 1. The germline V gene supplies CDR1 MDHEN and CDR2 SYDVKM. This specimen comes from a study of low-dose radiotherapy and immunotherapy resistance in tumors (dated 2022 in TCRdb). Describing the broader study: Cohort 1 received 0.5 Gy per fraction every 2 weeks, with a prescribed total PTV dose of 6.5 Gy. Cohort 2 received 1 Gy per fraction every two weeks, with a total of 13 Gy over 26 weeks. Nivolumab and ipilimumab were both given intravenously, with nivolumab at a 240 mg flat dose every two weeks and ipilimumab at 1 mg/kg every six weeks. Intravenous cyclophosphamide at 200 mg/m2 was administered every two weeks, one day ahead of each radiation and immunotherapy administration. Patients took aspirin 300 mg orally once daily for four cycles, starting on cycle 1 day 1. Trial participants were not randomized into treatment groups. Eight patients were included in the translational analysis, namely three from the first dose cohort plus the first five from the second dose cohort.

The TCR was taken from a male donor with prostate cancer. Here the sequenced sample was PBMCs, taken after low-dose radiotherapy plus immunotherapy. The chain joins TRBV28 to TRBJ2-2, with 7 bases aligning to TRBD1. The CDR3 protein sequence reads: CASSDSPGTVSTGELFF. The DNA sequence is TGTGCCAGCAGTGATTCCCCCGGGACAGTTTCAACCGGGGAGCTGTTTTTT.